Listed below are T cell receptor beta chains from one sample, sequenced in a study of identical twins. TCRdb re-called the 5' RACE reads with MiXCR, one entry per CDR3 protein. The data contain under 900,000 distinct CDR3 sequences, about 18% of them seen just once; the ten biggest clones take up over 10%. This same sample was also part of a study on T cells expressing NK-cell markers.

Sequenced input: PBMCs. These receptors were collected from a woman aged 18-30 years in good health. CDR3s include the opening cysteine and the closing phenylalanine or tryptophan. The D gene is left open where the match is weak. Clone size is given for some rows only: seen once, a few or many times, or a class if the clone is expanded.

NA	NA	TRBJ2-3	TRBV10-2	TGCGCCAGCAGTTGGGGAGGGGGCCCCACAGATACGCAGTATTTT	CASSWGGGPTDTQYF
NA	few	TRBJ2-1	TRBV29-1	TGCAGCGTTGAAATCCCCCCTAGCGCTGATTTCTATGAGCAGTTCTTC	CSVEIPPSADFYEQFF
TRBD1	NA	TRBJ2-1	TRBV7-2	TGTGCCAGCAGCTTAGTTCGCAGGGGGCAACATGAGCAGTTCTTC	CASSLVRRGQHEQFF
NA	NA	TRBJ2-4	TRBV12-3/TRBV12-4	TGTGCCAGCAGTGGGTCTTGGGGACTTACGCACATTCAGTACTTC	CASSGSWGLTHIQYF
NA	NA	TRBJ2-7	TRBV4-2	TGTGCCAGCAGCCAAGAACGGGAGACACGCACCTACGAGCAGTACTTC	CASSQERETRTYEQYF
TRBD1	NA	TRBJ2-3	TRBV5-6	TGTGCCAGCAGCTACGACAGGGGGGGAGATACGCAGTATTTT	CASSYDRGGDTQYF
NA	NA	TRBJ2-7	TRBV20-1	TGCAGTGCTATGGTCGGATCCTACGAGCAGTACTTC	CSAMVGSYEQYF
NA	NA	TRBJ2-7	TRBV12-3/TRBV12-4	TGTGCCAGCAGGGGACAATTGCCCTACGAGCAGTACTTC	CASRGQLPYEQYF
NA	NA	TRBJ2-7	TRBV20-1	TGCAGTGCTCGAGCGCTCCACTCCTACGAGCAGTACTTC	CSARALHSYEQYF
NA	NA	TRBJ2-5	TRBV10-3	TGTGCCATCAGTGAAAGGCCCGTGCGAGAGACCCAGTACTTC	CAISERPVRETQYF
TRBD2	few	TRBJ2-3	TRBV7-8	TGTGCCAGCAGCTTAGTTCCCCTGGCTAGCGGGGGGAGCGCAGATACGCAGTATTTT	CASSLVPLASGGSADTQYF
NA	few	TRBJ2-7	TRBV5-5	TGTGCCAGCAGCTTTCTTCTCCCGGCCTCCTACGAGCAGTACTTC	CASSFLLPASYEQYF
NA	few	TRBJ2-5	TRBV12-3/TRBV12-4	TGTGCCAGCACCCTCTTTGGGCCGGGGGAGACCCAGTACTTC	CASTLFGPGETQYF
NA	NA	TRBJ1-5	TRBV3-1	TGTGCCAGCTGCCAAGATCGGGGTAGCAATCAGCCCCAGCATTTT	CASCQDRGSNQPQHF
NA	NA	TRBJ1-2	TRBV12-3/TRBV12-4	TGTGCCAGCAGTTTAGGGGACCCGGGCGGGAGGGGCTACACCTTC	CASSLGDPGGRGYTF
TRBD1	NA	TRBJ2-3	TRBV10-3	TGTGCCATACAAAACAGGGGACCCACAGATACGCAGTATTTT	CAIQNRGPTDTQYF
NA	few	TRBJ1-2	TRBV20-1	TGCAGCCGTTTCCGGGGGGGCTCTGGCTACACCTTC	CSRFRGGSGYTF
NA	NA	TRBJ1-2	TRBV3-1	TGTGCCAGCAGCCAAGATGTGGGGTCCGTCCGCTACACCTTC	CASSQDVGSVRYTF
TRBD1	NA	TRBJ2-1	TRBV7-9	TGTGCCAGCAGGACAGGGGGCTTCAATGAGCAGTTCTTC	CASRTGGFNEQFF
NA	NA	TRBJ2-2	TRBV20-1	TGCAGTGCTAGCTCCACCAGGGGCACCGGGGAGCTGTTTTTT	CSASSTRGTGELFF
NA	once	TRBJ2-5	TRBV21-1	TGTGCCAGCAGCAAAACAGAGACCCAGTACTTC	CASSKTETQYF
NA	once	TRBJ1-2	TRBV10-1	TGCGCCAGCAGTGAGTCTGGGGGCTATGGCTACACCTTC	CASSESGGYGYTF
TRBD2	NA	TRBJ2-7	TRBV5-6	TGTGCCAGCAGCTGGGGACTAGGGGCCTACGAGCAGTACTTC	CASSWGLGAYEQYF
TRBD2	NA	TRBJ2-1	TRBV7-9	TGTGCCAGCAGCGAACGGACTAGCGGACAGCAGTTCTTC	CASSERTSGQQFF
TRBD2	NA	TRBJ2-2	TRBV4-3	TGCGCCAGCAGCCCCTTGGGAGGGAGCGCGGTCACCGGGGAGCTGTTTTTT	CASSPLGGSAVTGELFF
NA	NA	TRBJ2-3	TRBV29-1	TGCAGCATTGTAGACTCCAATACGCAGTATTTT	CSIVDSNTQYF
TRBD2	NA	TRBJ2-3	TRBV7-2	TGTGCCAGCAGATCTACTAGCGGGGGGGATACAGATACGCAGTATTTT	CASRSTSGGDTDTQYF
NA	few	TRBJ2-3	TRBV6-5	TGTGCCAGCAGTTACAGGCCAGGGTCCACAGATACGCAGTATTTT	CASSYRPGSTDTQYF
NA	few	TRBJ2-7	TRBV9	TGTGCCAGCAGCGTAGAAGGGGGTACCCCCTACGAGCAGTACTTC	CASSVEGGTPYEQYF
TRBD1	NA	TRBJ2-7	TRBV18	TGTGCCAGCTCACCCAAGGGGAGACAGGGGGCGATCAACGAGCAGTACTTC	CASSPKGRQGAINEQYF
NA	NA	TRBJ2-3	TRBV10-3	TGTGCCATCGAGGGGGTGAATTCAGATACGCAGTATTTT	CAIEGVNSDTQYF
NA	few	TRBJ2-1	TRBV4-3	TGCGCCAGCAGCCAATGGCCTAAAAGCAATGAGCAGTTCTTC	CASSQWPKSNEQFF
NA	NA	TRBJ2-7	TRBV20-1	TGCAGTGCTAGAGATCAGACACAGCCGAGTGAGGAGCAGTACTTC	CSARDQTQPSEEQYF
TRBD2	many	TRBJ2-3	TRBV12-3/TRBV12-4	TGTGCCAGCAGTCCCCGGACTAGCGGGAGCACAGATACGCAGTATTTT	CASSPRTSGSTDTQYF
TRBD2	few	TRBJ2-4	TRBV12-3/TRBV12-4	TGTGCCAGCAGTTCCAGGACTAGCGGGAGTAACATTCAGTACTTC	CASSSRTSGSNIQYF